The TCR beta chain described here comes from a study of T cells in Graves' hyperthyroidism and ophthalmopathy. The V end was cut by 5 bases, the J end by 6 bases, with 14 bases between. This CDR3 comprises 14 residues. Germline lookup yields CDR1 PRHDT and CDR2 FYEKMQ (reference sequence). Study-wide results and caveats: Ophthalmopathy was identified by the model a median roughly six months ahead of onset.

TCR beta CDR3 regions were amplified from RNA. A first-round RT-PCR of the TCR CDR3 used the HTBI primer set. TCRdb independently ran MiXCR on the multiplex PCR reads; one entry per CDR3 protein. This table has fewer than 400,000 distinct CDR3 sequences, less than 20% appearing once. This clonotype was detected ten times or more. The antigen remains unidentified. V and J are TRBV13 and TRBJ2-1; possibly TRBD2 for D (5 bases). Sequencing was carried out using blood. The receptor was isolated from a woman between 18 and 30 years old with Graves' hyperthyroidism that later progressed to Graves' ophthalmopathy. The CDR3 loop is CASSPRTGSNEQFF. In nucleotides, the CDR3 is TGTGCCAGCAGCCCTCGGACTGGTTCCAATGAGCAGTTCTTC.